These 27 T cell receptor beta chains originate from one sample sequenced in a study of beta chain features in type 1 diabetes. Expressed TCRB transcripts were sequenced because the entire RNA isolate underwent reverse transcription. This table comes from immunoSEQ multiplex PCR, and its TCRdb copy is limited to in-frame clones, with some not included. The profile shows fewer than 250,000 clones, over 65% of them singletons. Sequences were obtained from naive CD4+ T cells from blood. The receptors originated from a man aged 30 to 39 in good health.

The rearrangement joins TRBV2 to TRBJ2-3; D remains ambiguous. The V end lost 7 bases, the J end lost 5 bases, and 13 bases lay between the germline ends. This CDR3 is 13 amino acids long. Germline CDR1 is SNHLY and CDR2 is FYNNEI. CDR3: CASNAQLGDTQYF. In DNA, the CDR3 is TGTGCCAGCAACGCCCAACTGGGAGATACGCAGTATTTT.

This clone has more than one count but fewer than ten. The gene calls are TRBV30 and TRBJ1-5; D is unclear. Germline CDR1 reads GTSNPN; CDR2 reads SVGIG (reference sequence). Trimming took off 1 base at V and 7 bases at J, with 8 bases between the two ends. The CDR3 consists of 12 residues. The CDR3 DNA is TGTGCCTGGAGTGACCCCAGGCAGCCCCAGCATTTT. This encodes CAWSDPRQPQHF.

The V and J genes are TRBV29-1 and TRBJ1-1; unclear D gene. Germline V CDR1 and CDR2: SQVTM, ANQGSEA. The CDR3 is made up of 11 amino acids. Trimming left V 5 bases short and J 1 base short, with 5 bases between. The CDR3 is CSVRKNTEAFF. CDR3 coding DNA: TGCAGCGTTCGGAAGAACACTGAAGCTTTCTTT.

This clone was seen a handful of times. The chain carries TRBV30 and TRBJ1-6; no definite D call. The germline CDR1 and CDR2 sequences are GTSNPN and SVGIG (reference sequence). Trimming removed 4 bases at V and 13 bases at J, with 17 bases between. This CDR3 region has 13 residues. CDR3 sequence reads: CAWKVEGGNPLHF. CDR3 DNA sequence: TGTGCCTGGAAAGTAGAAGGAGGGAATCCCCTCCACTTT. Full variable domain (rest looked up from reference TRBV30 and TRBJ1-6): SQTIHQWPATLVQPVGSPLSLECTVEGTSNPNLYWYRQAAGRGLQLLFYSVGIGQISSEVPQNLSASRPQDRQFILSSKKLLLSDSGFYLCAWKVEGGNPLHFGNGTRLTVT.

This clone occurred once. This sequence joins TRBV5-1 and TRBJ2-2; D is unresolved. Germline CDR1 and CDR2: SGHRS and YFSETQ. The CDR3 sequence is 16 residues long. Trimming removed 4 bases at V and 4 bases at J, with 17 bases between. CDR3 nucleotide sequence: TGCGCCAGCAGCCATGTTGACTCGCTCCTCACCGGGGAGCTGTTTTTT. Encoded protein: CASSHVDSLLTGELFF.

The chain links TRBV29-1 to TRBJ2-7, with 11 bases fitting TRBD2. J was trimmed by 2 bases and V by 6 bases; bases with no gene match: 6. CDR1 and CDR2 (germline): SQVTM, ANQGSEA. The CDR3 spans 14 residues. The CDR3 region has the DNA TGCAGCGTCCGACTAGCGGGGTCCCCCTACGAGCAGTACTTC. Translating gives CSVRLAGSPYEQYF.

The CDR3 protein is CASSPGGGSIHEQYF. The CDR3 nucleotides are TGTGCCAGCAGCCCTGGTGGCGGGAGCATCCACGAGCAGTACTTC. The V gene is TRBV7-9, the J gene TRBJ2-7; 7 nucleotides match TRBD2. This CDR3 has 15 residues. The ends lost 5 bases at V and 5 bases at J; junction bases unmatched: 12. Germline loops: CDR1 SEHNR, CDR2 FQNEAQ (reference sequence). The variable domain in full, completed from reference TRBV7-9 and TRBJ2-7, reads DTGVSQNPRHKITKRGQNVTFRCDPISEHNRLYWYRQTLGQGPEFLTYFQNEAQLEKSRLLSDRFSAERPKGSFSTLEIQRTEQGDSAMYLCASSPGGGSIHEQYFGPGTRLTVT.

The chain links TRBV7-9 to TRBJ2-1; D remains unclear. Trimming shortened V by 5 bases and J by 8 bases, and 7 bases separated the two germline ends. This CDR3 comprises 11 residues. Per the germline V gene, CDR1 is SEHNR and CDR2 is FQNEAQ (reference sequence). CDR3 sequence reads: CASSPLDEQFF. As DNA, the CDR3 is TGTGCCAGCAGCCCATTGGATGAGCAGTTCTTC.

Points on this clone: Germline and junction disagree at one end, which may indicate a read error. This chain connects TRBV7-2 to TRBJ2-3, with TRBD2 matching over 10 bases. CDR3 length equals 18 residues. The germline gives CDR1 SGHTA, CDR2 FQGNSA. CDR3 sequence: CASSVASSGRANTDTQYF. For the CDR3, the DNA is TGTGCCAGCAGCGTAGCCTCCAGCGGGAGGGCGAACACAGATACGCAGTATTTT.

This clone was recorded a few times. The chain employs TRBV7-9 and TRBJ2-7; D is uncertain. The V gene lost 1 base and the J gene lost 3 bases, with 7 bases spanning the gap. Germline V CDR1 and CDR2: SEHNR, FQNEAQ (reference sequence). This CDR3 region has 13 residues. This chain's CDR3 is CASSLGLDYEQYF. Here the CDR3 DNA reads TGTGCCAGCAGCTTAGGACTGGACTACGAGCAGTACTTC.

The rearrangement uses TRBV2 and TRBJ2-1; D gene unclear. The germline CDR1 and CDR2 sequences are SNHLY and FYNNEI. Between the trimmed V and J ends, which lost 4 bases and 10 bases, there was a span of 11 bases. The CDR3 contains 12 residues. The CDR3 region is CASSGRKTEQFF. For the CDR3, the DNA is TGTGCCAGCAGTGGCCGGAAGACCGAGCAGTTCTTC.

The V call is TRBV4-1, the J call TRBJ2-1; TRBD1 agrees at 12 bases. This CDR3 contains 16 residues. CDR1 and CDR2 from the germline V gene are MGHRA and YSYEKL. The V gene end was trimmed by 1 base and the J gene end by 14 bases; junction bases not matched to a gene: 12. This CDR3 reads CASSQGGLGTGGPEFF. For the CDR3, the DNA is TGCGCCAGCAGCCAAGGGGGCCTTGGGACAGGGGGCCCAGAGTTCTTC.

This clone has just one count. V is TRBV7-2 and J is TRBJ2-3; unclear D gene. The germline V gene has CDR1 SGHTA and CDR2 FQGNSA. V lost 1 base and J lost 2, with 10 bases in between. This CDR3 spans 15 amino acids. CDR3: CASSLGGHHTDTQYF. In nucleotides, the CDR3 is TGTGCCAGCAGCTTAGGTGGTCACCACACAGATACGCAGTATTTT. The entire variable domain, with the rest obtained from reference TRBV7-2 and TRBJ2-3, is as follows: GAGVSQSPSNKVTEKGKDVELRCDPISGHTALYWYRQSLGQGLEFLIYFQGNSAPDKSGLPSDRFSAERTGGSVSTLTIQRTQQEDSAVYLCASSLGGHHTDTQYFGPGTRLTVL.

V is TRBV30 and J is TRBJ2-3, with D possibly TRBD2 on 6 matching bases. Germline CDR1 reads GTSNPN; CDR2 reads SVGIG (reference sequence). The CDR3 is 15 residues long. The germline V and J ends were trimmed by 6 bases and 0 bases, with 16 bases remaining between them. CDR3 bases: TGTGCCTGCTTGGGGACTCATGGAAGCACAGATACGCAGTATTTT. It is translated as CACLGTHGSTDTQYF.

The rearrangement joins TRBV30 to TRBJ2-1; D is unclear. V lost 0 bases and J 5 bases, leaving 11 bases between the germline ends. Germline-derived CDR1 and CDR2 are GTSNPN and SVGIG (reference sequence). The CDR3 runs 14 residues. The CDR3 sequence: CAWSVERLDNEQFF. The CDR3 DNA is TGTGCCTGGAGTGTAGAAAGGCTGGACAATGAGCAGTTCTTC.

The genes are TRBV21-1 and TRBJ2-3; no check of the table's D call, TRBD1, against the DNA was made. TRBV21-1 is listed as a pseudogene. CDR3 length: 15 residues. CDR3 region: CASSKAGRGQDTQYF. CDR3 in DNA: TGTGCCAGCAGCAAAGCTGGCAGGGGGCAAGATACGCAGTATTTT.

CDR3 sequence: CSANTRLAANEQFF. For the CDR3, the DNA is TGCAGCGCAAATACCCGACTAGCGGCCAATGAGCAGTTCTTC. The rearrangement joins TRBV29-1 to TRBJ2-1; 9 bases line up with TRBD2. Looked up from germline, CDR1 is SQVTM and CDR2 is ANQGSEA. The CDR3 consists of 14 residues. Losses at the gene ends were 7 bases for V and 6 bases for J; bases not matched to a gene: 10.

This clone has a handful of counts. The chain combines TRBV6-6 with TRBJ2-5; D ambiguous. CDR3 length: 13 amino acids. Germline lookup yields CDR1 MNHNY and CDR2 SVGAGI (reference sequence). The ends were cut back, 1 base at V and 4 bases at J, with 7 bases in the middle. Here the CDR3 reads CASSYFLGETQYF. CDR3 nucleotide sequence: TGTGCCAGCAGTTACTTCCTGGGAGAGACCCAGTACTTC.

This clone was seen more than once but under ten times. This chain's CDR3 is CASSFSPNTGELFF. In nucleotides, the CDR3 is TGTGCCAGCAGCTTCAGTCCGAACACCGGGGAGCTGTTTTTT. The gene calls are TRBV7-2 and TRBJ2-2, with D unresolved. The CDR3 is 14 residues long. V lost 3 bases, J lost 0 bases, and 5 bases lay in between. The germline V gene encodes CDR1 SGHTA and CDR2 FQGNSA.

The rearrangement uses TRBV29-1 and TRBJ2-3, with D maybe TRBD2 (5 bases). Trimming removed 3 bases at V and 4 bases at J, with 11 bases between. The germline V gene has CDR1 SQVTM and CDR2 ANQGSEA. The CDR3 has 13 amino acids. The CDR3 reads CSVDDVGADTQYF. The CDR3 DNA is TGCAGCGTTGATGACGTGGGAGCAGATACGCAGTATTTT.

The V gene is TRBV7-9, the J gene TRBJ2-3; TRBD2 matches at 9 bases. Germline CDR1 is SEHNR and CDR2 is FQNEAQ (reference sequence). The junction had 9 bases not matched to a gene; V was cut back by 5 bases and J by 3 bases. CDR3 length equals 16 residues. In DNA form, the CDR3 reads TGTGCCAGCAGCCCCTGGGCTAGCGGGGAAACAGATACGCAGTATTTT. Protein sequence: CASSPWASGETDTQYF.

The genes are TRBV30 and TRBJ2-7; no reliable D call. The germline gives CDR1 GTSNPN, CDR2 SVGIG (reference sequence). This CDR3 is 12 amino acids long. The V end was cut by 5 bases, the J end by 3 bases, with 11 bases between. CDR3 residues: CAWGSVYYEQYF. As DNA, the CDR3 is TGTGCCTGGGGATCCGTCTACTACGAGCAGTACTTC.

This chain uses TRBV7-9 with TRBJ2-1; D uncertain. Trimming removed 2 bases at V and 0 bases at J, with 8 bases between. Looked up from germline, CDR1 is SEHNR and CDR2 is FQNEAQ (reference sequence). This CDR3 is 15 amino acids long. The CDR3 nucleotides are TGTGCCAGCAGCTTACTCTCTGGCTCCTACAATGAGCAGTTCTTC. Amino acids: CASSLLSGSYNEQFF.

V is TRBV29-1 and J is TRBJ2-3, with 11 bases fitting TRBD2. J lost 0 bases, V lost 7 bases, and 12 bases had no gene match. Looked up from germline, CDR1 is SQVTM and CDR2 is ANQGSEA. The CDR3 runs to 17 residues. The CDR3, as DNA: TGCAGCGGATCACTAGCGGGGGCCTCACTGAGCACAGATACGCAGTATTTT. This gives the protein CSGSLAGASLSTDTQYF.

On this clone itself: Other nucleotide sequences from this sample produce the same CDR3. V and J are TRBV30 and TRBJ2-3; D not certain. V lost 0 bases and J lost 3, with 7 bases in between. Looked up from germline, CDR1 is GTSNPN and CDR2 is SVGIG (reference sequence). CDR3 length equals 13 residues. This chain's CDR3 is CAWSVRRTDTQYF. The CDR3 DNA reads TGTGCCTGGAGTGTACGAAGAACAGATACGCAGTATTTT.

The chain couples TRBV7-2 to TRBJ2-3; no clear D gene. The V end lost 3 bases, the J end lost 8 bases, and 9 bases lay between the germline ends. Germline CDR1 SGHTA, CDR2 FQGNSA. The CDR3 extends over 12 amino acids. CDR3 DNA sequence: TGTGCCAGCAGCTTGGGCGTTGGTACGCAGTATTTT. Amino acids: CASSLGVGTQYF.

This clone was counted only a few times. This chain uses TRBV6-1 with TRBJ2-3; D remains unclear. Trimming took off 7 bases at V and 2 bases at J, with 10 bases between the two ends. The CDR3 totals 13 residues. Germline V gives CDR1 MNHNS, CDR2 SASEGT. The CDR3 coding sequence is TGTGCCAGCATGGCCCAGAACACAGATACGCAGTATTTT. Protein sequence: CASMAQNTDTQYF.